The entry that follows covers one T cell receptor (beta chain) sequence. Its specificity is not known. This sample was included in a study of T cell responses to AZD1222 COVID-19 vaccine. Study-wide results and caveats: The peak T cell response came first, and repertoires were sampled only after it.

Profiled with immunoSEQ multiplex PCR; TCRdb holds only in-frame clones, not every one. This sample has 150,000 to 200,000 clones, with roughly 92% found just once. The trim removed 0 bases at V and 5 bases at J, leaving 15 bases unmatched. The CDR3 has 19 amino acids. Germline assignment: CDR1 MNHEY and CDR2 SVGEGT. This receptor was taken from an adult who received the AZD1222 COVID-19 vaccine. V gene TRBV6-2 or TRBV6-3 combines with J gene TRBJ2-4; 8 positions match TRBD1. This sample comprised peripheral blood, obtained 28 days after the second AZD1222 dose. CDR3 sequence reads: CASSYSPPWTGTIQNIQYF. CDR3 nucleotides: TGTGCCAGCAGTTACTCCCCCCCTTGGACAGGGACGATCCAAAACATTCAGTACTTC.